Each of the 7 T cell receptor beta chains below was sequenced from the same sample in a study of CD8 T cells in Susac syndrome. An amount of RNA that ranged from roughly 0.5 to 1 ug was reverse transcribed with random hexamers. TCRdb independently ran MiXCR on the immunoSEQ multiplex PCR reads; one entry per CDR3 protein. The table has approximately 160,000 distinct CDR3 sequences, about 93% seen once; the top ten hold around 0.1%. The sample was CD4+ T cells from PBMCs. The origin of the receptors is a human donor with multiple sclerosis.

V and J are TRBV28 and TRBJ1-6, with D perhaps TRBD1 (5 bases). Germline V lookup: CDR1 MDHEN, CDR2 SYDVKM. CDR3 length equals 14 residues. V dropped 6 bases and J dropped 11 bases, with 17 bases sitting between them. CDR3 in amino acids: CASRGQGSIAPLHF. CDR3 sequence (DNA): TGTGCCAGCAGGGGGCAGGGTTCTATTGCACCCCTCCACTTT.

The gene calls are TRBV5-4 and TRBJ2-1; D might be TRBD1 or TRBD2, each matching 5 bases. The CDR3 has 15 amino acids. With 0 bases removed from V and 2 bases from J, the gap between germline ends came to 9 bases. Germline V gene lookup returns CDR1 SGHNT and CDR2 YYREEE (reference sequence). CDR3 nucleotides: TGTGCCAGCAGCTTGGACGGGGCAACCTACAATGAGCAGTTCTTC. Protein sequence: CASSLDGATYNEQFF.

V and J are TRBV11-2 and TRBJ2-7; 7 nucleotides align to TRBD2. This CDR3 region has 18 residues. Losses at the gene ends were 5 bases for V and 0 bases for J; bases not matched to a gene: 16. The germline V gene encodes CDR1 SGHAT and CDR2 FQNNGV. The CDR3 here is CASSPLARQRGSSYEQYF. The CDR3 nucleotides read TGTGCCAGCAGCCCCCTTGCCCGACAGCGGGGAAGCTCCTACGAGCAGTACTTC. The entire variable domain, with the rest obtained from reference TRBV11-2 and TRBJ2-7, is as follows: EAGVAQSPRYKIIEKRQSVAFWCNPISGHATLYWYQQILGQGPKLLIQFQNNGVVDDSQLPKDRFSAERLKGVDSTLKIQPAKLEDSAVYLCASSPLARQRGSSYEQYFGPGTRLTVT.

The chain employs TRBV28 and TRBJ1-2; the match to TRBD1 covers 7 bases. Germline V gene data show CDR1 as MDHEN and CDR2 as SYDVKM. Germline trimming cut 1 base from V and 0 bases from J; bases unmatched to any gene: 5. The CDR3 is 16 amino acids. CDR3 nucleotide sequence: TGTGCCAGCAGTTTATTCCAGGGGGTAGCTAACTATGGCTACACCTTC. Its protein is CASSLFQGVANYGYTF.

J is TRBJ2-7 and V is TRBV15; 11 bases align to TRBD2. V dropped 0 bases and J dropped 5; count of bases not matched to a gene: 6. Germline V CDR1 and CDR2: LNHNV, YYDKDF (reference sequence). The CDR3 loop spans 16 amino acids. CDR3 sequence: CATSREASGRIHEQYF. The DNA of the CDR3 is TGTGCCACCAGCAGAGAAGCTAGCGGGAGGATCCACGAGCAGTACTTC.

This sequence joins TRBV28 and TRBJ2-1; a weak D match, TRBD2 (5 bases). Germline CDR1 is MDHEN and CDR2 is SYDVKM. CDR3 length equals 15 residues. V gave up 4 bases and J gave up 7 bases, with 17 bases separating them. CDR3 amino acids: CASSSAEARVNEQFF. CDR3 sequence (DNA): TGTGCCAGCAGTTCCGCAGAGGCGCGGGTGAATGAGCAGTTCTTC.

CDR3 protein: CAWSSRVEAFF. The DNA of the CDR3 is TGTGCCTGGAGTAGTAGGGTAGAAGCTTTCTTT. The chain combines TRBV30 with TRBJ1-1, with D hard to call. The germline V gene has CDR1 GTSNPN and CDR2 SVGIG (reference sequence). V lost 2 bases and J lost 8, with 9 bases in between. The CDR3 consists of 11 residues.